The clone carrying this T cell receptor beta chain was recorded once. Its antigen is unidentified. The PCR had 60 Vbeta and 13 Jbeta primers. Method: immunoSEQ multiplex PCR; TCRdb's copy keeps in-frame clones and lacks some. The sample lists some 65,000 clones; 62% were seen once. Trimming took off 6 bases at V and 0 bases at J, with 9 bases between the two ends. This CDR3 is 14 amino acids long. Germline V gene sequence: CDR1 SGDLS, CDR2 YYNGEE. The sample belongs to a study of cytomegalovirus exposure and HLA in healthy donors. Study summary: The Caucasian-associated ancestry cluster held over 65% of under 450 genotyped donors. The study's findings and limits: Previous analysis showed most TCR beta V segments were productive about 90% or about 30% of the time. According to a later analysis, most TCR beta chains associated with CMV appeared HLA-restricted. CMV serostatus stood as the only immune exposure information on hand.

The chain carries TRBV9 and TRBJ1-4, with D uncertain. The TCR originated in a man aged 25 to 40 in good health and CMV-seronegative. Sequencing was carried out using PBMCs. This CDR3 reads CASTNGATNEKLFF. CDR3 DNA sequence: TGTGCCAGCACCAACGGGGCAACTAATGAAAAACTGTTTTTT.